The TCR beta chain described here comes from a study of blood T cell repertoires in COVID-19. The protocol was immunoSEQ multiplex PCR, while the TCRdb copy is restricted to in-frame clones and leaves out a portion. The sample holds 450,000 or so clones; 75% to 90% are singletons and the top ten take about 1.6%. Trimming at V came to 0 bases and at J to 2 bases, leaving 2 bases not matched to a gene. CDR3 length: 15 residues. Germline CDR1 MDHEN, CDR2 SYDVKM. The chain carries TRBV28 and TRBJ2-7; 9 positions match TRBD1. The source of this sequence is a woman in her 40s with COVID-19, enrolled during active disease. Sequencing was done on a sample of peripheral blood. CDR3 coding DNA: TGTGCCAGCAGTTTATGGTGGGACAGGGCCTACGAGCAGTACTTC. Its protein is CASSLWWDRAYEQYF.